A selection of T cell receptor beta chains follows, all from one sample in a study of blood T cell repertoires in COVID-19. Here immunoSEQ multiplex PCR was the method, and the copy in TCRdb shows in-frame clones only, minus some. The table includes approximately 110,000 clones, roughly four fifths detected once. Sequenced sample: peripheral blood. These receptors all stem from an older man with acute or convalescent COVID-19. The CDR3 runs from the conserved cysteine through the conserved F or W. A D gene is named only where the DNA matches it firmly. Clone size appears in some rows only: once, few, many, or a class for an expanded clone.

v_call: TRBV30
j_call: TRBJ2-3
d_call: NA
clone_size: NA
cdr3_aa: CAWSVLSGDTQYF
cdr3_nt: TGTGCCTGGAGTGTACTCTCCGGAGATACGCAGTATTTT

v_call: TRBV6-5
j_call: TRBJ1-6
d_call: TRBD1
clone_size: NA
cdr3_aa: CASSYSAGTGYSPLHF
cdr3_nt: TGTGCCAGCAGTTACTCGGCGGGGACAGGGTATTCACCCCTCCACTTT

v_call: TRBV5-1
j_call: TRBJ2-3
d_call: NA
clone_size: NA
cdr3_aa: CASSYSSTGPTDTQYF
cdr3_nt: TGCGCCAGCAGCTACTCTAGCACGGGTCCCACAGATACGCAGTATTTT

v_call: TRBV7-2
j_call: TRBJ2-3
d_call: TRBD2
clone_size: once
cdr3_aa: CASSLGTSGIDTQYF
cdr3_nt: TGTGCCAGCAGCTTGGGGACTAGCGGGATAGATACGCAGTATTTT

v_call: TRBV30
j_call: TRBJ1-3
d_call: NA
clone_size: NA
cdr3_aa: CAYHRDGNTIYF
cdr3_nt: TGTGCCTACCACAGGGACGGAAACACCATATATTTT

v_call: TRBV4-1
j_call: TRBJ2-7
d_call: NA
clone_size: NA
cdr3_aa: CASSQDSQGLSYEQYF
cdr3_nt: TGCGCCAGCAGCCAAGATTCCCAGGGACTCTCCTACGAGCAGTACTTC

v_call: TRBV28
j_call: TRBJ2-3
d_call: TRBD2
clone_size: NA
cdr3_aa: CASSLEQGGDLAGEPSLATDTQYF
cdr3_nt: TGTGCCAGCAGTTTAGAGCAAGGAGGCGATTTAGCGGGGGAACCGTCGTTAGCCACAGATACGCAGTATTTT

v_call: TRBV9
j_call: TRBJ1-3
d_call: NA
clone_size: NA
cdr3_aa: CASSVEARVGNGNTIYF
cdr3_nt: TGTGCCAGCAGCGTGGAGGCAAGGGTAGGGAACGGAAACACCATATATTTT

v_call: TRBV30
j_call: TRBJ2-6
d_call: TRBD1
clone_size: NA
cdr3_aa: CAWGTGAYPWQARSPGANVLTF
cdr3_nt: TGTGCCTGGGGGACAGGGGCCTATCCATGGCAAGCCAGGTCTCCTGGGGCCAACGTCCTGACTTTC

v_call: TRBV4-1
j_call: TRBJ1-4
d_call: NA
clone_size: NA
cdr3_aa: CASSPSDKREKLFF
cdr3_nt: TGCGCCAGCAGCCCCTCGGACAAGAGAGAAAAACTGTTTTTT

v_call: TRBV14
j_call: TRBJ2-2
d_call: TRBD1
clone_size: NA
cdr3_aa: CASSAQGYRGTGELFF
cdr3_nt: TGTGCCAGCAGCGCACAGGGGTATCGTGGCACCGGGGAGCTGTTTTTT

v_call: TRBV7-2
j_call: TRBJ2-1
d_call: TRBD1
clone_size: NA
cdr3_aa: CASSLGQGEFNEQFF
cdr3_nt: TGTGCCAGCAGCTTAGGCCAGGGGGAGTTCAATGAGCAGTTCTTC

v_call: TRBV7-2
j_call: TRBJ2-1
d_call: TRBD2
clone_size: NA
cdr3_aa: CASVSKGVSGSSYNEQFF
cdr3_nt: TGTGCCAGCGTCTCAAAAGGGGTTAGCGGGAGCTCCTACAATGAGCAGTTCTTC

v_call: TRBV12-3/TRBV12-4
j_call: TRBJ2-6
d_call: NA
clone_size: NA
cdr3_aa: CASRGSGANVLTF
cdr3_nt: TGTGCCAGTAGGGGTTCTGGCGCCAACGTCCTGACTTTC

v_call: TRBV6-5
j_call: TRBJ1-2
d_call: TRBD1
clone_size: NA
cdr3_aa: CASSPPTGNYGYTF
cdr3_nt: TGTGCCAGCAGTCCCCCGACAGGGAACTATGGCTACACCTTC

v_call: TRBV6-4
j_call: TRBJ2-2
d_call: NA
clone_size: NA
cdr3_aa: CASSDASSTGELFF
cdr3_nt: TGTGCCAGCAGTGACGCTAGCAGCACCGGGGAGCTGTTTTTT

v_call: TRBV24-1
j_call: TRBJ1-4
d_call: TRBD1
clone_size: NA
cdr3_aa: CATSDFAAGGGEKLFF
cdr3_nt: TGTGCCACCAGTGATTTCGCGGCAGGGGGAGGTGAAAAACTGTTTTTT

v_call: TRBV30
j_call: TRBJ2-4
d_call: TRBD1
clone_size: NA
cdr3_aa: CAWSVDRGAIQYF
cdr3_nt: TGTGCCTGGAGTGTAGACAGGGGCGCCATTCAGTACTTC

v_call: TRBV6-5
j_call: TRBJ1-2
d_call: TRBD1
clone_size: NA
cdr3_aa: CASRVGQEGIRGYTF
cdr3_nt: TGTGCCAGCAGGGTAGGACAGGAGGGAATCCGTGGCTACACCTTC

v_call: TRBV7-6
j_call: TRBJ1-5
d_call: NA
clone_size: NA
cdr3_aa: CASSPEGRVWQPQHF
cdr3_nt: TGTGCCAGCAGCCCCGAAGGGCGGGTTTGGCAGCCCCAGCATTTT

v_call: TRBV7-9
j_call: TRBJ2-5
d_call: NA
clone_size: NA
cdr3_aa: CASSFARRTQYF
cdr3_nt: TGTGCCAGCAGCTTTGCCAGGCGGACCCAGTACTTC

v_call: TRBV5-1
j_call: TRBJ2-3
d_call: TRBD2
clone_size: NA
cdr3_aa: CASSLGTSGTDTQYF
cdr3_nt: TGCGCCAGCAGCTTGGGGACTAGCGGCACAGATACGCAGTATTTT

v_call: TRBV18
j_call: TRBJ1-1
d_call: NA
clone_size: NA
cdr3_aa: CASTQDSWNTEAFF
cdr3_nt: TGTGCCAGCACCCAGGACAGTTGGAACACTGAAGCTTTCTTT

v_call: TRBV2
j_call: TRBJ1-1
d_call: NA
clone_size: few
cdr3_aa: CASSDGGGRDTEAFF
cdr3_nt: TGTGCCAGCAGTGACGGCGGGGGGCGTGACACTGAAGCTTTCTTT

v_call: TRBV6-5
j_call: TRBJ2-7
d_call: NA
clone_size: NA
cdr3_aa: CASSFTGAYEQYF
cdr3_nt: TGTGCCAGCAGTTTCACGGGGGCCTACGAGCAGTACTTC

v_call: TRBV28
j_call: TRBJ1-1
d_call: NA
clone_size: NA
cdr3_aa: CASSTPERRNTEAFF
cdr3_nt: TGTGCCAGCAGTACCCCCGAAAGGAGGAACACTGAAGCTTTCTTT

v_call: TRBV29-1
j_call: TRBJ2-2
d_call: TRBD1
clone_size: NA
cdr3_aa: CSVPRTGDTGELFF
cdr3_nt: TGCAGCGTTCCAAGGACAGGAGACACCGGGGAGCTGTTTTTT

v_call: TRBV10-3
j_call: TRBJ1-5
d_call: TRBD1
clone_size: once
cdr3_aa: CAISGGQGSNQPQHF
cdr3_nt: TGTGCCATCAGTGGAGGACAGGGTAGCAATCAGCCCCAGCATTTT

v_call: TRBV19
j_call: TRBJ2-1
d_call: TRBD1
clone_size: NA
cdr3_aa: CASSPDRDFYNEQFF
cdr3_nt: TGTGCCAGTAGCCCGGACAGGGACTTCTACAATGAGCAGTTCTTC

v_call: TRBV28
j_call: TRBJ2-3
d_call: NA
clone_size: NA
cdr3_aa: CASSPAGAGALTDTQYF
cdr3_nt: TGTGCCAGCAGTCCCGCGGGCGCAGGGGCGCTCACAGATACGCAGTATTTT